The sample holds many counts of the clone carrying this T cell receptor beta chain. Antigen: not known. After removal of 7 bases from V and 1 base from J, the junction contained 16 bases not matched to a gene. Germline V gives CDR1 LGHNA, CDR2 YSLEER. The CDR3 is made up of 19 amino acids. Preparation of the TCRbeta library was carried out with unique molecular identifiers. TCRdb ran MiXCR on the PCR reads and lists one entry per CDR3 protein. The sample yields approximately 500,000 distinct CDR3 sequences, roughly 10% seen once. This record belongs to a study of T-cell reconstitution after alpha-beta-depleted transplantation in children. Study results and caveats: T-cell numbers and diversity, one year after transplant, stemmed largely from T cells that were newly produced. Several patients had high TCRbeta diversity at day 60; it came from surviving recipient T cells and thymic progenitors. Several hundred rapidly expanded clones from non-depleted graft cells reportedly supplied alpha-beta T cells about two months post-transplant.

The source is a child aged 2-15 years with inherited bone marrow failure, due to receive a stem cell transplant. Specimen: PBMCs, collected before TCRalphabeta/CD19-depleted stem cell transplant. The chain uses TRBV4-3 and TRBJ2-2, with 9 bases aligning to TRBD1. CDR3 nucleotides: TGCGCCAGCATCCAGGGATTACCGGACAGGGGATGGAACACCGGGGAGCTGTTTTTT. Translation gives CASIQGLPDRGWNTGELFF.